The 16 T cell receptor beta chains below all came from one sample that was sequenced in a study of blood T cell repertoires in COVID-19. Clones were sequenced by immunoSEQ multiplex PCR, and TCRdb holds only the in-frame ones, with some missing. The table includes about 140,000 clones, around 79% detected once. The material sequenced was PBMCs or T cells enriched from blood (not recorded which). The receptor source for this set is a woman aged 45-60 years who had recovered from COVID-19.

This chain uses TRBV10-3 with TRBJ2-2; a weak D match, TRBD1 (6 bases). The germline CDR1 and CDR2 sequences are ENHRY and SYGVKD. CDR3 size: 15 residues. Trimming removed 10 bases at V and 4 bases at J, with 19 bases between. CDR3 residues: CATGRGQGFTGELFF. The DNA of the CDR3 is TGTGCCACCGGACGTGGGCAGGGGTTCACCGGGGAGCTGTTTTTT.

This chain connects TRBV7-9 to TRBJ2-7, with 8 positions matching TRBD1. Germline V gene sequence: CDR1 SEHNR, CDR2 FQNEAQ (reference sequence). The CDR3 is 15 amino acids. V shed 5 bases and J 0 bases; nucleotides not matched to a gene: 6. The CDR3 is CASSTDRGASYEQYF. The CDR3 coding sequence is TGTGCCAGCAGCACAGACAGGGGTGCCTCCTACGAGCAGTACTTC. Based on the CDR3 plus reference TRBV7-9 and TRBJ2-7, the full variable domain is DTGVSQNPRHKITKRGQNVTFRCDPISEHNRLYWYRQTLGQGPEFLTYFQNEAQLEKSRLLSDRFSAERPKGSFSTLEIQRTEQGDSAMYLCASSTDRGASYEQYFGPGTRLTVT.

This chain connects TRBV19 to TRBJ2-7; TRBD2 matches 12 bases. Germline V gives CDR1 LNHDA, CDR2 SQIVND (reference sequence). The J segment lost 6 bases and the V segment lost 5 bases, leaving 8 bases of the junction unmatched. The length of the CDR3 is 15 residues. The CDR3 DNA follows: TGTGCCAGTAGTCACGGGACTAGCGGGTTTTCCGAGCAGTACTTC. Protein product: CASSHGTSGFSEQYF.

The V gene is TRBV27, the J gene TRBJ2-5, with D perhaps matching TRBD2 (6 bases). The CDR3 extends over 16 amino acids. V lost 0 bases, J lost 0 bases, and 11 bases lay in between. Per germline, CDR1 MNHEY and CDR2 SMNVEV (reference sequence). The CDR3 region is CASSLSSGEYQETQYF. The CDR3 coding sequence is TGTGCCAGCAGTTTATCTTCGGGAGAGTACCAAGAGACCCAGTACTTC.

The chain carries TRBV3-1 (or the pseudogene TRBV3-2) and TRBJ1-2; unclear D gene. CDR3 length: 13 residues. In germline, CDR1 is LGHDT, CDR2 YNNKEL (reference sequence). The V end lost 2 bases, the J end lost 6 bases, and 10 bases lay between the germline ends. The CDR3 loop reads CASSQQEADGYTF. The DNA for the CDR3 is TGTGCCAGCAGCCAACAAGAGGCTGATGGCTACACCTTC.

The chain joins TRBV5-4 to TRBJ1-1, with 8 bases that match TRBD1. The V and J ends lost 4 bases and 3 bases, in that order; junction bases with no gene match: 5. CDR3 length: 14 amino acids. CDR1 and CDR2 (germline): SGHNT, YYREEE (reference sequence). The CDR3 sequence is CASSGGQAYTEAFF. DNA of the CDR3: TGTGCCAGCAGCGGGGGACAGGCCTACACTGAAGCTTTCTTT.

This clone turned up a few times. The CDR3 bases are TGTGCCAGCAGCTTAGAAAGCGACCCCAACACTGAAGCTTTCTTT. It specifies CASSLESDPNTEAFF. J is TRBJ1-1 and V is TRBV11-3; no clear D. The CDR3 is 15 amino acids. The V gene lost 0 bases and the J gene lost 2 bases, with 10 bases spanning the gap. Germline CDR1 is SGHNT and CDR2 is YENEEA.

The V gene is TRBV10-3, the J gene TRBJ1-2, with no clear D. The ends were cut back, 0 bases at V and 3 bases at J, with 8 bases in the middle. Germline V lookup: CDR1 ENHRY, CDR2 SYGVKD. The CDR3 contains 14 residues. The CDR3 nucleotides are TGTGCCATCAGTGAGTCGAGAACAGACTATGGCTACACCTTC. Residues: CAISESRTDYGYTF.

The V call is TRBV18, the J call TRBJ1-4, with TRBD1 matching 11 bases. CDR3 length: 17 amino acids. Losses at the gene ends were 5 bases for V and 5 bases for J; bases not matched to a gene: 10. Germline V lookup: CDR1 KGHSH, CDR2 LQKENI. CDR3 in amino acids: CASSDRDRGGPNEKLFF. The CDR3 coding sequence is TGTGCCAGCTCAGACCGGGACAGGGGGGGCCCAAATGAAAAACTGTTTTTT.

V gene TRBV15 combines with J gene TRBJ1-4; D not resolved. The CDR3 has 17 residues. Germline loops: CDR1 LNHNV, CDR2 YYDKDF (reference sequence). V was pared by 4 bases and J by 3 bases, with 18 bases between. The CDR3, as DNA: TGTGCCACCAGCACCGGTTGGAGGAAGGGAGCTAATGAAAAACTGTTTTTT. The encoded protein is CATSTGWRKGANEKLFF.

This clone has a count of ten or more. This sequence joins TRBV3-1 (or the pseudogene TRBV3-2) and TRBJ1-6; TRBD1 agrees at 10 bases. V gave up 5 bases and J gave up 6 bases; unmatched junction bases: 1. The CDR3 sequence is 14 residues long. Germline lookup yields CDR1 LGHDT and CDR2 YNNKEL (reference sequence). CDR3 bases: TGTGCCAGCAGCAGGACAGGGGGTAATTCACCCCTCCACTTT. Protein sequence: CASSRTGGNSPLHF.

The J gene is TRBJ1-5, the V gene TRBV28, with 10 nucleotides matching TRBD1. The CDR3 is 15 amino acids. Germline CDR1 is MDHEN and CDR2 is SYDVKM. J was trimmed by 3 bases and V by 8 bases; bases with no gene match: 7. The CDR3 nucleotides are TGTGCCAGCCTAGACAGGGGGCGATTCAATCAGCCCCAGCATTTT. Protein sequence: CASLDRGRFNQPQHF.

This chain connects TRBV12-3 or TRBV12-4 to TRBJ1-4; D remains ambiguous. The V gene lost 3 bases and the J gene lost 8 bases, with 10 bases spanning the gap. The CDR3 is 13 residues long. CDR3 sequence (DNA): TGTGCCAGCAGTTTGAGGGAGTACGAAAAACTGTTTTTT. It specifies CASSLREYEKLFF.

At least ten counts were recorded for this clone. The V gene is TRBV30, the J gene TRBJ2-1; D is unresolved. The V gene lost 2 bases and the J gene lost 6 bases, with 5 bases spanning the gap. This CDR3 has 11 amino acids. Germline loops: CDR1 GTSNPN, CDR2 SVGIG (reference sequence). The CDR3 is CAWSSTNEQFF. The CDR3 DNA is TGTGCCTGGAGTTCTACCAATGAGCAGTTCTTC.

In this sample, this clone turned up a few times. The V call is TRBV4-2, the J call TRBJ2-7; 7 bases map to TRBD1. Per germline, CDR1 LGHNA and CDR2 YNFKEQ. The CDR3 extends over 14 amino acids. V trimming: 1 base; J trimming: 5 bases; junction bases outside the gene matches: 5. The CDR3 sequence is CASSQATGLDEQYF. In DNA, the CDR3 is TGTGCCAGCAGCCAAGCGACAGGGCTCGACGAGCAGTACTTC.

This chain connects TRBV11-3 to TRBJ2-1; TRBD1 matches 9 bases. Germline V gene lookup returns CDR1 SGHNT and CDR2 YENEEA. This CDR3 comprises 15 residues. With V trimmed by 9 bases and J by 7 bases, 13 bases remained unmatched. In DNA form, the CDR3 reads TGTGCCAGTTCTTCCGGGACAGGGTTTAGGAATGAGCAGTTCTTC. Residues: CASSSGTGFRNEQFF. Based on the CDR3 plus reference TRBV11-3 and TRBJ2-1, the full variable domain is EAGVVQSPRYKIIEKKQPVAFWCNPISGHNTLYWYLQNLGQGPELLIRYENEEAVDDSQLPKDRFSAERLKGVDSTLKIQPAELGDSAVYLCASSSGTGFRNEQFFGPGTRLTVL.